These 18 T cell receptor beta chains came from one sample sequenced in a study of blood T cells in healthy people across ages (dated by TCRdb to the mid-2010s). Libraries were constructed by 5' RACE. Instrument used: Illumina HiSeq 2500. A second PCR of about 6 to 11 cycles was run with a J-beta primer mix and a sample-barcoded 5' primer. Clones were called with MiXCR by TCRdb after fastp trimmed the public reads at Q25, and only in-frame beta chains were retained. Rows merge per CDR3 protein into single entries with the most common DNA and genes. A total of 600,000 to 850,000 distinct CDR3 sequences appear in this sample, around 40% of them only once. Of the sample, about 20% is held by the ten largest clones. The specimen was blood. These receptors were taken from an older woman in good health.

This clonotype was counted ten times or more. J is TRBJ2-4 and V is TRBV20-1, with 7 bases lining up with TRBD2. Germline trimming cut 6 bases from V and 1 base from J; bases unmatched to any gene: 9. CDR3 length: 15 residues. Germline V lookup: CDR1 DFQATT, CDR2 SNEGSKA (reference sequence). The CDR3 reads CSAQGGSYAKNIQYF. The CDR3 nucleotides read TGCAGTGCCCAGGGCGGGAGCTACGCCAAAAACATTCAGTACTTC.

This chain uses TRBV28 with TRBJ1-1; D is unclear. The CDR3 has 13 residues. The ends were cut back, 7 bases at V and 2 bases at J, with 11 bases in the middle. CDR1 and CDR2 from the germline V gene are MDHEN and SYDVKM. CDR3: CASIKTDNTEAFF. In nucleotides, the CDR3 is TGTGCCAGCATAAAAACGGACAACACTGAAGCTTTCTTT.

Written as DNA, the CDR3 is TGTGCCAGCAGTGATCGGGGGAGCACTGAAGCTTTCTTT. Protein: CASSDRGSTEAFF. The chain carries TRBV25-1 and TRBJ1-1; maybe TRBD1 (5 bases). The V end was cut by 3 bases, the J end by 4 bases, with 9 bases between. CDR1 and CDR2 (germline): MGHDK, SYGVNS. This CDR3 comprises 13 residues.

This clonotype appeared a few times. This chain links TRBV20-1 with TRBJ2-5; 10 bases map to TRBD2. The J call could be wrong; TRBJ2-7 is a better fit for the DNA end. The CDR3 has 14 amino acids. Germline CDR1 DFQATT, CDR2 SNEGSKA (reference sequence). The CDR3 coding sequence is TGCAGTGCTAAAGCTAGCGGGAGTGGCGACGAGCAGTACTTC. It yields the protein CSAKASGSGDEQYF.

This clonotype was observed a single time. The V call is TRBV28, the J call TRBJ2-1; unclear D gene. V lost 5 bases and J lost 9, with 5 bases in between. The germline CDR1 and CDR2 sequences are MDHEN and SYDVKM. CDR3 length: 10 residues. The CDR3 DNA is TGTGCCAGCAGTAATGGTGAGCAGTTCTTC. As protein: CASSNGEQFF.

This clonotype has only a few counts. The chain has TRBV10-3 and TRBJ2-5; TRBD2 matches 12 bases. Germline V gene lookup returns CDR1 ENHRY and CDR2 SYGVKD. With V trimmed by 6 bases and J by 3 bases, 2 bases remained unmatched. This CDR3 region has 14 residues. CDR3 sequence: CAISWTSGEETQYF. The CDR3 bases are TGTGCCATCAGCTGGACTAGCGGGGAAGAGACCCAGTACTTC.

This clonotype was counted only a few times. The rearrangement joins TRBV5-6 to TRBJ1-6; D possibly corresponds to TRBD1 (6 bases). V was clipped by 4 bases and J by 0 bases, with 11 bases between them. The CDR3 has 16 amino acids. The germline V gene encodes CDR1 SGHDT and CDR2 YYEEEE. The CDR3 here is CASSVGQNSYNSPLHF. The CDR3 DNA reads as TGTGCCAGCAGCGTAGGACAGAACTCCTATAATTCACCCCTCCACTTT.

The J gene is TRBJ1-5, the V gene TRBV12-3 or TRBV12-4, with 10 bases that match TRBD1. CDR3 length: 14 amino acids. V dropped 6 bases and J dropped 6; count of bases not matched to a gene: 5. The DNA of the CDR3 is TGTGCCAGCAGCTTGACAGGGGGCTCTCAGCCCCAGCATTTT. Its translation is CASSLTGGSQPQHF.

Ten or more counts support this clonotype. The chain couples TRBV3-1 to TRBJ2-7, with D unresolved. The V gene lost 3 bases and the J gene lost 5 bases, with 5 bases spanning the gap. CDR1 LGHDT and CDR2 YNNKEL come from the germline V gene (reference sequence). The CDR3 spans 11 residues. CDR3 in amino acids: CASSQLDEQYF. CDR3 nucleotide sequence: TGTGCCAGCAGCCAGCTTGACGAGCAGTACTTC.

This clonotype occurred a few times. The chain uses TRBV3-1 and TRBJ2-7; 10 bases are shared with TRBD1. CDR3 length: 16 residues. Germline-derived CDR1 and CDR2 are LGHDT and YNNKEL (reference sequence). V shed 4 bases and J 5 bases; nucleotides not matched to a gene: 11. In DNA, the CDR3 is TGTGCCAGCAGCCGCAGAACAACCGGGACAGGGGACGAGCAGTACTTC. Translating gives CASSRRTTGTGDEQYF.

This clonotype was seen ten or more times. The chain employs TRBV20-1 and TRBJ2-5; possible D gene TRBD1, 6 bases. The V end lost 5 bases, the J end lost 5 bases, and 9 bases lay between the germline ends. The CDR3 runs 11 residues. Germline V gives CDR1 DFQATT, CDR2 SNEGSKA (reference sequence). CDR3 sequence: CSARTGETQYF. Written as DNA, the CDR3 is TGCAGTGCTCGAACAGGGGAGACCCAGTACTTC.

Only a few counts were recorded for this clonotype. V is TRBV3-1 and J is TRBJ2-7, with D possibly matching TRBD1 (6 bases). Germline-derived CDR1 and CDR2 are LGHDT and YNNKEL (reference sequence). This CDR3 has 17 residues. V lost 0 bases to trimming and J lost 2 bases, with 17 bases between them. The CDR3 region is CASSQDRHRVLTYEQYF. The CDR3 DNA sequence: TGTGCCAGCAGCCAAGATCGTCACAGGGTACTGACCTACGAGCAGTACTTC.

The chain carries TRBV27 and TRBJ2-5; 7 nucleotides match TRBD1. The J call is uncertain, as TRBJ2-7 better fits the DNA end. The germline V gene has CDR1 MNHEY and CDR2 SMNVEV (reference sequence). The CDR3 totals 12 residues. The CDR3 sequence is CASRGQYYEQYF. The CDR3 DNA follows: TGTGCCAGCAGGGGACAGTACTACGAGCAGTACTTC.

V is TRBV5-1 and J is TRBJ2-3; D might be TRBD2 (6 bases). Trimming stripped 2 bases from V and 1 base from J, with 14 bases between. CDR1 is SGHRS, CDR2 YFSETQ, per germline. The CDR3 is made up of 16 amino acids. The DNA for the CDR3 is TGCGCCAGCAGCTTCTTCGGCGGGGATCGCACAGATACGCAGTATTTT. It translates to CASSFFGGDRTDTQYF.

V is TRBV7-3 and J is TRBJ1-2, with 8 nucleotides matching TRBD1. The CDR3 covers 10 residues. Germline trimming cut 6 bases from V and 14 bases from J; bases unmatched to any gene: 5. Per the germline V gene, CDR1 is SGHTA and CDR2 is FQGTGA. The CDR3 DNA is TGTGCCAGCAGTTCCAGGGGGCAGACCTTC. Its translation: CASSSRGQTF.

This clonotype was found a few times. The gene calls are TRBV12-3 or TRBV12-4 and TRBJ2-5, with a tentative D call TRBD1 (6 bases). The V gene lost 5 bases and the J gene lost 0 bases, with 10 bases spanning the gap. The CDR3 contains 14 residues. The CDR3 protein is CASSQQGYQETQYF. The CDR3 nucleotides are TGTGCCAGCAGTCAACAGGGCTACCAAGAGACCCAGTACTTC.

In its sample, this clonotype was seen a few times. The chain carries TRBV7-9 and TRBJ2-5, with 7 bases fitting TRBD1. V lost 6 bases and J lost 0; bases outside the gene matches: 7. Germline CDR1 and CDR2: SEHNR and FQNEAQ (reference sequence). CDR3 length: 15 amino acids. The CDR3 DNA follows: TGTGCCAGCAGGAACCCTCAGGGGGACCAAGAGACCCAGTACTTC. It yields the protein CASRNPQGDQETQYF. The whole variable domain, filled in from reference TRBV7-9 and TRBJ2-5, reads DTGVSQNPRHKITKRGQNVTFRCDPISEHNRLYWYRQTLGQGPEFLTYFQNEAQLEKSRLLSDRFSAERPKGSFSTLEIQRTEQGDSAMYLCASRNPQGDQETQYFGPGTRLLVL.

This clonotype was recorded only once. One junction end does not reproduce the germline sequence, and a read error may be involved. The chain employs TRBV30 and TRBJ2-1; 10 bases agree with TRBD2. The germline V gene encodes CDR1 GTSNPN and CDR2 SVGIG (reference sequence). CDR3 size: 14 residues. CDR3 protein: CACSGTSVLNEQFF. The DNA of the CDR3 is TGTGCCTGTAGTGGGACTAGCGTCCTCAATGAGCAGTTCTTC.